This T cell receptor (beta chain) emerged from a study of immune cell composition in non-small cell lung cancer. Study observations and caveats: Tumour-associated clones >0.5% occurred in roughly 30% of adenocarcinomas, about four fifths of squamous. It was not proven that tumour-reactive clones equal dominant tumour-associated clones. TIL tumour reactivity correlated with maximal tumour-associated clone frequency in adenocarcinoma. No significant correlation existed between pack-years smoked and tumour clonality.

Germline V CDR1 and CDR2: MDHEN, SYDVKM. V dropped 5 bases and J dropped 6 bases, with 19 bases sitting between them. The CDR3 has 15 amino acids. Note on this clone: Its antigen is still unknown.

Normal lung was taken at the farthest possible site, at least 3 cm from tumour. Generated by immunoSEQ multiplex PCR, the TCRdb table keeps only in-frame clones and is missing some. Here the sample spans 6,000 to 8,500 clones, roughly two thirds being singletons. The receptor comes from a human donor with non-small cell lung cancer. This chain links TRBV28 with TRBJ1-2; D is possibly TRBD1 (5 bases). Material for sequencing was non-adjacent lung tissue. The CDR3 loop reads CASSPRTSGLDGYTF. CDR3 bases: TGTGCCAGCAGTCCTAGGACATCGGGACTCGATGGCTACACCTTC.